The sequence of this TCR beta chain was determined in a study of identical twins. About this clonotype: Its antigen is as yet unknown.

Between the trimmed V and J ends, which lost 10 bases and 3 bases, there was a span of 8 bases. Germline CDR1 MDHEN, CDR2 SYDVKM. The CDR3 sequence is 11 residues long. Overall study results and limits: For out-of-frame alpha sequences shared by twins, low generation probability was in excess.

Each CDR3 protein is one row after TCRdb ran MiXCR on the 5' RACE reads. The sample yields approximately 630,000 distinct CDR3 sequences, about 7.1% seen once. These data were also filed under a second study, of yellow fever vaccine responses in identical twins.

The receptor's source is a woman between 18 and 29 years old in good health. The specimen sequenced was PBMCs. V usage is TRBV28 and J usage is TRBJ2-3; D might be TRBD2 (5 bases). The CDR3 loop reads CAIQRTDTQYF. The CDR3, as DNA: TGTGCCATCCAGCGGACAGATACGCAGTATTTT.